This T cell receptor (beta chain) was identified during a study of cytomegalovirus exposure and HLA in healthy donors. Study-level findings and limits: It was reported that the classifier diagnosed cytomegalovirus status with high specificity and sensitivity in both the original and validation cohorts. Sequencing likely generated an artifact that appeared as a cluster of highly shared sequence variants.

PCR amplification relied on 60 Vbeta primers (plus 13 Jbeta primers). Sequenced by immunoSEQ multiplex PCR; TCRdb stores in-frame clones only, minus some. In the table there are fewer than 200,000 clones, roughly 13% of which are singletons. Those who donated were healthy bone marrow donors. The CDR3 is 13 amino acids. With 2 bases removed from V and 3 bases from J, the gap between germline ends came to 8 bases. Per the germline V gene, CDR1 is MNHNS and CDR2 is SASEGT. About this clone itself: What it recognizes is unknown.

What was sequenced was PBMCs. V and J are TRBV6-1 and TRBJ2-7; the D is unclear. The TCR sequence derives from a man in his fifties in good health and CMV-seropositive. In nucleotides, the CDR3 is TGTGCCAGCAGTGAACAAACAGACTACGAGCAGTACGTC. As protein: CASSEQTDYEQYV.